This T cell receptor beta chain comes out of a study of blood T cells in healthy people across ages. The individuals who served as donors were healthy Caucasians living in Russia, aged roughly 6 to 95. For the second PCR, which ran for roughly 6 to 12 cycles, a sample-barcoded 5' primer and a J-beta primer mix were used. Each cDNA molecule received a tag from a template-switch adaptor that had 12 random nucleotides. TCRdb reprocessed the 5' RACE reads via MiXCR and lists one record per CDR3 protein. This table has around 1,000,000 distinct CDR3 sequences, more than 30% appearing once. In the case of this clonotype: Antigen: not known.

General study results and limits: One million T cells yielded diversity estimates that were considered underestimates.

CDR1 is MNHEY, CDR2 SVGEGT, per germline. The CDR3 length is 12 residues. Trimming took off 11 bases at V and 2 bases at J, with 12 bases between the two ends. Sequenced material: blood. The J gene is TRBJ1-2, the V gene TRBV6-2 or TRBV6-3; no definite D call. This clonotype was obtained from a man aged 18-30 years in good health. CDR3 nucleotides: TGTGCCGGCAATTACGGGAACTATGGCTACACCTTC. This codes for CAGNYGNYGYTF.